The present TCR beta chain was sequenced within a study of blood T cells in healthy people across ages. Every donor provided 7.5 to 10 milliliters of peripheral blood. Per the germline V gene, CDR1 is MDHEN and CDR2 is SYDVKM. V gave up 5 bases and J gave up 5 bases; unmatched junction bases: 7. The CDR3 length is 15 residues. A second PCR, run for roughly 6 to 11 cycles, used a sample-barcoded 5' primer plus a J-beta primer mix. A single record per CDR3 protein comes from TCRdb applying MiXCR to the 5' RACE reads. Of hundreds of thousands of distinct CDR3 sequences listed, more than 55% were seen once; the top ten hold 25% to 30%.

This TCR was recovered from a man aged 40-49 years in good health. Sequenced sample: blood. V gene TRBV28 combines with J gene TRBJ1-2; TRBD1 matches at 11 bases. The CDR3, as DNA: TGTGCCAGCAGTCATGGGACAGGGGGTACTTATGGCTACACCTTC. It codes for CASSHGTGGTYGYTF.